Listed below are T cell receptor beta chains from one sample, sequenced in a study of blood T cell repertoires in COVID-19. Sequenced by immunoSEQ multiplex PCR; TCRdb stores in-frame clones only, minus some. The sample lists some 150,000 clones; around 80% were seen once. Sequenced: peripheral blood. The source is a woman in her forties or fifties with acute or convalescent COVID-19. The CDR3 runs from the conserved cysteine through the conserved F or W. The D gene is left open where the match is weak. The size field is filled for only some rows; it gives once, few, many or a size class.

CASSPGTGDLYEQYF | TGTGCCAGCTCACCGGGGACAGGAGATCTCTACGAGCAGTACTTC | TRBD1 | TRBV18 | NA | TRBJ2-7
CASSQEFGTGPTDTQYF | TGTGCCAGCAGCCAAGAATTCGGGACAGGTCCTACAGATACGCAGTATTTT | TRBD1 | TRBV4-2 | NA | TRBJ2-3
CASSQVPHGEAFF | TGTGCCAGCAGCCAAGTCCCCCACGGTGAAGCTTTCTTT | NA | TRBV4-2 | NA | TRBJ1-1
CSGSSGKNTGELFF | TGCAGCGGGTCTAGCGGAAAGAACACCGGGGAGCTGTTTTTT | TRBD2 | TRBV29-1 | many | TRBJ2-2
CATSRGVQETQYF | TGTGCCACATCCCGGGGGGTCCAAGAGACCCAGTACTTC | TRBD2 | TRBV10-3 | NA | TRBJ2-5
CAIRGLVETGELFF | TGTGCCATCAGGGGACTAGTGGAGACCGGGGAGCTGTTTTTT | TRBD2 | TRBV10-3 | NA | TRBJ2-2
CASRWTGPDEQFF | TGTGCCAGCAGATGGACTGGTCCAGATGAGCAGTTCTTC | NA | TRBV7-9 | NA | TRBJ2-1
CASSNGQDYEQYF | TGTGCCAGCAGCAACGGACAGGACTACGAGCAGTACTTC | TRBD1 | TRBV7-3 | NA | TRBJ2-7
CASSQDLRQGQFSPLHF | TGCGCCAGCAGCCAAGATTTACGGCAGGGACAATTTTCACCCCTCCACTTT | NA | TRBV4-1 | NA | TRBJ1-6
CASSLGRLAGASTDTQYF | TGCGCCAGCAGCTTGGGGAGACTAGCGGGGGCTAGCACAGATACGCAGTATTTT | TRBD2 | TRBV5-1 | NA | TRBJ2-3
CASSLGATEQFF | TGTGCCAGCAGCTTAGGGGCTACTGAGCAGTTCTTC | NA | TRBV11-1 | NA | TRBJ2-1
CASSPLRSANQPQHF | TGTGCCAGCTCACCACTGAGGTCAGCAAATCAGCCCCAGCATTTT | NA | TRBV18 | once | TRBJ1-5
CASSPKDRILAKNIQYF | TGTGCCAGCAGTCCCAAGGACAGGATTCTAGCCAAAAACATTCAGTACTTC | TRBD1 | TRBV27 | NA | TRBJ2-4
CASGLGGAQHF | TGTGCTAGTGGTTTGGGTGGAGCCCAGCATTTT | NA | TRBV12-5 | NA | TRBJ1-5
CASSSLGGYSNQPQHF | TGTGCCAGCAGCTCATTGGGGGGATATAGCAATCAGCCCCAGCATTTT | NA | TRBV7-2 | few | TRBJ1-5
CASSHGERGHTEAFF | TGCGCCAGCAGCCACGGCGAGCGGGGGCACACTGAAGCTTTCTTT | NA | TRBV4-3 | NA | TRBJ1-1
CASRMQGYIGELFF | TGTGCCAGTAGAATGCAGGGGTACATCGGGGAGCTGTTTTTT | NA | TRBV19 | NA | TRBJ2-2
CASSPSQQSHTEAFF | TGTGCCAGCTCACCATCACAACAGTCCCACACTGAAGCTTTCTTT | NA | TRBV18 | NA | TRBJ1-1
CAWSASDRVLTTDTQYF | TGTGCCTGGAGTGCATCAGACAGGGTGCTGACCACAGATACGCAGTATTTT | TRBD1 | TRBV30 | NA | TRBJ2-3
CASSEDGYGYTF | TGTGCCAGCAGTGAAGACGGGTATGGCTACACCTTC | NA | TRBV2 | NA | TRBJ1-2
CASSWGLADSYNEQFF | TGCGCCAGCAGCTGGGGACTAGCGGACTCCTACAATGAGCAGTTCTTC | TRBD2 | TRBV5-1 | NA | TRBJ2-1
CASIGGSMNTEAFF | TGTGCCAGCATTGGGGGCAGCATGAACACTGAAGCTTTCTTT | NA | TRBV6-1 | NA | TRBJ1-1
CASSQAGGGGDQPQHF | TGTGCCAGCAGCCAAGCGGGGGGGGGCGGCGATCAGCCCCAGCATTTT | NA | TRBV3-1/TRBV3-2 | NA | TRBJ1-5
CASSAGTGLYPASTDTQYF | TGTGCCAGCAGCGCCGGGACAGGGTTATACCCTGCTAGCACAGATACGCAGTATTTT | TRBD1 | TRBV7-9 | NA | TRBJ2-3
CAGGHALAGVSEQYF | TGTGCCGGAGGACATGCACTAGCGGGAGTCAGCGAGCAGTACTTC | TRBD2 | TRBV2 | NA | TRBJ2-7
CASSLWQGRGNTIYF | TGTGCCAGCAGCTTATGGCAGGGAAGAGGAAACACCATATATTTT | NA | TRBV7-2 | NA | TRBJ1-3
CSPSGNTIYF | TGCTCCCCTTCTGGAAACACCATATATTTT | NA | TRBV20-1 | NA | TRBJ1-3
CSASRDSDEQFF | TGCAGTGCTAGTAGAGACTCTGATGAGCAGTTCTTC | NA | TRBV20-1 | NA | TRBJ2-1
CASSLVGKDYGYTF | TGTGCCAGCAGCTTAGTTGGCAAAGACTATGGCTACACCTTC | NA | TRBV7-2 | NA | TRBJ1-2
CAISELRGELFF | TGTGCCATCAGTGAGCTGAGAGGGGAGCTGTTTTTT | NA | TRBV10-3 | once | TRBJ2-2
CASSLGRVVTGELFF | TGTGCCAGCAGCTTGGGTCGGGTTGTCACCGGGGAGCTGTTTTTT | NA | TRBV5-4 | NA | TRBJ2-2
CASSKADRNQPQHF | TGTGCCAGCAGCAAAGCCGACAGAAATCAGCCCCAGCATTTT | NA | TRBV21-1 | NA | TRBJ1-5
CASSQGRASSYEQYF | TGTGCCAGCAGCCAAGGGCGGGCGTCGTCCTACGAGCAGTACTTC | NA | TRBV3-1/TRBV3-2 | NA | TRBJ2-7
CASSNGNTGELFF | TGTGCCAGCTCAAACGGGAACACCGGGGAGCTGTTTTTT | NA | TRBV18 | NA | TRBJ2-2
CASSPNTQTYEQYF | TGTGCCAGTAGTCCGAACACACAGACCTACGAGCAGTACTTC | NA | TRBV19 | few | TRBJ2-7
CASRMDRNGHNQPQHF | TGCGCCAGCCGGATGGACAGGAACGGCCACAATCAGCCCCAGCATTTT | TRBD1 | TRBV10-2 | NA | TRBJ1-5
CASGTGANTEAFF | TGTGCTAGTGGGACAGGGGCGAACACTGAAGCTTTCTTT | TRBD1 | TRBV12-5 | few | TRBJ1-1
CASSPGGQGARGYTF | TGTGCCAGCAGCCCGGGAGGCCAGGGGGCTCGGGGCTACACCTTC | TRBD1 | TRBV5-6 | NA | TRBJ1-2
CASATSGGAGESTQYF | TGTGCCAGCGCGACTAGCGGGGGGGCCGGAGAGAGTACGCAGTATTTT | TRBD2 | TRBV27 | NA | TRBJ2-3
CASSGTRDQPQHF | TGTGCCAGCAGCGGGACACGAGATCAGCCCCAGCATTTT | NA | TRBV11-2 | once | TRBJ1-5
CASSPDRVWSPLHF | TGTGCCAGCAGCCCTGACAGGGTTTGGTCACCCCTCCACTTT | TRBD1 | TRBV3-1/TRBV3-2 | NA | TRBJ1-6
CASSLGAGDHSYEQYF | TGCGCCAGCAGCTTGGGAGCGGGAGACCACTCCTACGAGCAGTACTTC | TRBD2 | TRBV5-1 | NA | TRBJ2-7
CASSYPTSGKETQYF | TGTGCCAGCAGTTATCCGACTAGCGGGAAAGAGACCCAGTACTTC | TRBD2 | TRBV6-2/TRBV6-3 | NA | TRBJ2-5
CASSQLTPGQSNYGYTF | TGTGCCAGCAGCCAACTTACGCCGGGACAGAGTAACTATGGCTACACCTTC | TRBD1 | TRBV14 | few | TRBJ1-2
CASSQDSPGEYAYEQYF | TGCGCCAGCAGCCAAGATAGCCCAGGGGAATACGCCTACGAGCAGTACTTC | NA | TRBV4-3 | NA | TRBJ2-7
CAWRGDNSPLHF | TGTGCCTGGAGAGGGGATAATTCACCCCTCCACTTT | NA | TRBV30 | NA | TRBJ1-6
CASSRGGVNEQYF | TGTGCCAGCTCACGAGGGGGGGTCAACGAGCAGTACTTC | NA | TRBV18 | NA | TRBJ2-7
CASSWQTGEEGYTF | TGCGCCAGCAGCTGGCAGACAGGGGAGGAAGGCTACACCTTC | TRBD1 | TRBV5-1 | NA | TRBJ1-2
CASSLAKQAANYGYTF | TGTGCCAGCAGCTTAGCGAAGCAGGCAGCTAACTATGGCTACACCTTC | NA | TRBV7-2 | NA | TRBJ1-2
CASSLYRGNQETQYF | TGTGCCAGCAGCCTATACAGGGGAAACCAAGAGACCCAGTACTTC | TRBD1 | TRBV7-3 | NA | TRBJ2-5
CTNNGDRESGELFF | TGCACCAACAATGGGGACAGGGAATCCGGGGAGCTGTTTTTT | TRBD1 | TRBV29-1 | NA | TRBJ2-2
CASSLGRAQYF | TGTGCCAGCAGCTTAGGTCGGGCCCAGTACTTC | NA | TRBV7-9 | NA | TRBJ2-5
CASSQFPIGASTGELFF | TGCGCCAGCAGCCAATTTCCCATTGGGGCTAGCACCGGGGAGCTGTTTTTT | NA | TRBV4-3 | NA | TRBJ2-2
CASSLAWRSYGYTF | TGTGCCAGCAGCTTAGCTTGGCGGTCCTATGGCTACACCTTC | NA | TRBV7-2 | NA | TRBJ1-2
CASSKVGPTSRDSEIYEQYF | TGTGCCAGCAGCAAAGTGGGCCCGACTTCCCGGGACTCCGAAATCTACGAGCAGTACTTC | NA | TRBV21-1 | NA | TRBJ2-7
CASSYLTLTDTQYF | TGTGCCAGCAGTTATCTAACGTTGACAGATACGCAGTATTTT | NA | TRBV6-2/TRBV6-3 | once | TRBJ2-3
CASMQGDSYNEQFF | TGTGCCAGTATGCAGGGGGATAGCTACAATGAGCAGTTCTTC | TRBD1 | TRBV6-5 | NA | TRBJ2-1